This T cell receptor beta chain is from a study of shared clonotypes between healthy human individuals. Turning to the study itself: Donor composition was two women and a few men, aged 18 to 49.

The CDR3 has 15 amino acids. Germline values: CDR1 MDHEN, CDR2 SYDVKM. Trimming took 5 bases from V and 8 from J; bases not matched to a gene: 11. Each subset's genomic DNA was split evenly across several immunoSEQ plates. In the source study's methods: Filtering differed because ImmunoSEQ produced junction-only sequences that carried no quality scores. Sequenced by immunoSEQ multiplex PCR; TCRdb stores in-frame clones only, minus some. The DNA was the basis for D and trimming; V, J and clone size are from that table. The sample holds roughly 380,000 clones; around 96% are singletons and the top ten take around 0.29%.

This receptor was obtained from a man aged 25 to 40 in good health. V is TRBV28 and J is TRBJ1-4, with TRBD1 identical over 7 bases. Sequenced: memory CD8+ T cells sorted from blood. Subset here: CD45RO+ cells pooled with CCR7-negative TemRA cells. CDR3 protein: CASSLNRGGGEKLFF. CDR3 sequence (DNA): TGTGCCAGCAGTCTAAACAGGGGAGGAGGGGAAAAACTGTTTTTT.